This entry is about one T cell receptor beta chain. Its antigen is undetermined. The data were produced by immunoSEQ multiplex PCR, yet TCRdb's version contains in-frame clones alone and is incomplete. Found here are about 980,000 clones, about 80% of them singletons; the top ten hold approximately 1.5%. This entry is derived from a study of shared clonotypes between healthy human individuals. Study information: Three plates were used per donor for CD4 naive, three for CD4 memory, two for CD8 naive and one for CD8 memory.

CD4+ cells were split into CD45RA+ naive and CD45RA-negative memory subsets. General study points: Sorted-subset samples were not fully sequenced, rarefaction indicated. The study sampled only blood, and tissue repertoires likely differ.

The sequence was obtained from a man between 18 and 35 years old in good health. What was sequenced was memory CD4+ T cells sorted from blood. Subset reported: CD45RA-negative fraction.

The CDR3 DNA follows: TGCGCCAGCAGCCAGGGCCGGGGACAGGGGACCGGCAATGAGCAGTTCTTC. Amino acid sequence: CASSQGRGQGTGNEQFF. This chain joins TRBV4-1 and TRBJ2-1; 10 bases are shared with TRBD1. The CDR3 runs to 17 residues. V gave up 3 bases and J gave up 6 bases; unmatched junction bases: 11. Germline CDR1 MGHRA, CDR2 YSYEKL.